These 20 T cell receptor beta chains share one sample of origin, sequenced in a study of spatial heterogeneity in lung cancer (dated by TCRdb to about 2019). Libraries were prepared through 5' RACE. These reads were obtained on a NextSeq 500. TCRdb redid the processing of the public reads, applying fastp at Q25 and MiXCR, and retained in-frame beta chains. Identical CDR3 protein sequences are pooled into one entry, listed with their most common genes and DNA. Recorded for this sample are roughly 30,000 distinct CDR3 sequences; about 10% of them occurred a single time. The leading ten clones occupy about 30% of the sample. The time point label here, explained by the study, means: blood at routine non-recurrence follow-up after resection. The sequences come from PBMCs, collected at follow-up. Receptor source: a female donor with early-stage non-small cell lung cancer.

The CDR3 sequence: CASSEGAGLLTDTQYF. DNA for the CDR3: TGTGCCAGCAGTGAAGGAGCGGGACTCCTCACAGATACGCAGTATTTT. This sequence joins TRBV2 and TRBJ2-3, with 7 bases aligning to TRBD2. CDR1 is SNHLY, CDR2 FYNNEI, per germline. Trimming cost V 1 base and J 2 bases; bases outside gene matches: 6. The CDR3 sequence is 16 residues long.

This clonotype has a handful of counts. This chain links TRBV2 with TRBJ2-7, with 11 bases aligning to TRBD1. Trimming cost V 4 bases and J 4 bases; bases outside gene matches: 3. The CDR3 extends over 14 amino acids. Germline CDR1 SNHLY, CDR2 FYNNEI. The CDR3 DNA reads as TGTGCCAGCAGTGTGGGGACAGGGGGGTACGAGCAGTACTTC. Amino acid sequence: CASSVGTGGYEQYF.

This clonotype came up many times. This chain uses TRBV28 with TRBJ2-1; unclear D gene. CDR3 length equals 13 residues. CDR1 is MDHEN, CDR2 SYDVKM, per germline. Trimming pared 2 bases from V and 5 bases from J, leaving 7 bases between. In DNA, the CDR3 is TGTGCCAGCAGTTTAATGGGGAACAATGAGCAGTTCTTC. Residues: CASSLMGNNEQFF. The variable domain in full, completed from reference TRBV28 and TRBJ2-1, reads DVKVTQSSRYLVKRTGEKVFLECVQDMDHENMFWYRQDPGLGLRLIYFSYDVKMKEKGDIPEGYSVSREKKERFSLILESASTNQTSMYLCASSLMGNNEQFFGPGTRLTVL.

This chain links TRBV7-3 with TRBJ2-1, with D hard to call. Trimming removed 3 bases at V and 0 bases at J, with 15 bases between. Germline V gives CDR1 SGHTA, CDR2 FQGTGA. CDR3 length: 17 amino acids. CDR3 sequence: CASSLRPERSSYNEQFF. The CDR3 coding sequence is TGTGCCAGCAGCTTGAGACCGGAAAGGAGCTCCTACAATGAGCAGTTCTTC.

This clonotype was counted ten times or more. CDR3 nucleotides: TGTGCCAGTAGTACCTTTGGACAGGCCTACGAGCAGTACTTC. Translated, it gives CASSTFGQAYEQYF. The chain uses TRBV19 and TRBJ2-7, with 7 bases matching TRBD1. With V trimmed by 4 bases and J by 2 bases, 5 bases remained unmatched. The CDR3 is made up of 14 amino acids. CDR1 LNHDA and CDR2 SQIVND come from the germline V gene (reference sequence).

In its sample, this clonotype was seen many times. The chain carries TRBV6-2 or TRBV6-3 and TRBJ1-1; 10 bases agree with TRBD1. The CDR3 loop spans 14 amino acids. CDR1 and CDR2 (germline): MNHEY, SVGEGT. After removal of 6 bases from V and 5 bases from J, the junction contained 6 bases not matched to a gene. CDR3 nucleotides: TGTGCCAGCAGATTTGACAGGGGGCGGACTGAAGCTTTCTTT. Encoded protein: CASRFDRGRTEAFF.

This clonotype has ten or more counts. This chain joins TRBV28 and TRBJ2-7; perhaps TRBD2 as D (5 bases). The CDR3 runs 15 residues. V lost 4 bases and J 6 bases, leaving 19 bases between the germline ends. Looked up from germline, CDR1 is MDHEN and CDR2 is SYDVKM. The CDR3 protein is CASSSGPLVGSEQYF. The CDR3 DNA is TGTGCCAGCAGTTCAGGACCGCTGGTGGGGAGCGAGCAGTACTTC.

Many counts were recorded for this clonotype. CDR3 residues: CASSIGLGNTEAFF. CDR3 sequence (DNA): TGTGCCAGTAGTATTGGGCTGGGGAACACTGAAGCTTTCTTT. The genes are TRBV19 and TRBJ1-1; D remains unclear. Per germline, CDR1 LNHDA and CDR2 SQIVND (reference sequence). Trimming took off 3 bases at V and 1 base at J, with 9 bases between the two ends. The CDR3 is made up of 14 amino acids.

V is TRBV20-1 and J is TRBJ2-4; 12 nucleotides line up with TRBD2. This CDR3 spans 16 amino acids. Germline CDR1 DFQATT, CDR2 SNEGSKA (reference sequence). V was clipped by 1 base and J by 3 bases; unmatched bases: 4. CDR3 DNA sequence: TGCAGTGCTAGAGCCGGACTAGCGGGGATCAAAAACATTCAGTACTTC. It is translated as CSARAGLAGIKNIQYF.

The genes are TRBV7-3 and TRBJ1-1, with D perhaps TRBD1 (5 bases). CDR3 size: 20 residues. The germline V gene has CDR1 SGHTA and CDR2 FQGTGA. V was shortened by 0 bases and J by 4 bases, with 27 bases between the two germline ends. In DNA, the CDR3 is TGTGCCAGCAGCTTAACCGGGGGTCGCAGAGGTCTGTTATCGGGCACTGAAGCTTTCTTT. Protein sequence: CASSLTGGRRGLLSGTEAFF.

This clonotype has a handful of counts. The rearrangement links TRBV20-1 to TRBJ2-5, with unresolved D. Trimming cost V 0 bases and J 5 bases, with 16 bases left between them. CDR3 length: 15 amino acids. Germline loops: CDR1 DFQATT, CDR2 SNEGSKA (reference sequence). CDR3 residues: CSARDLIDSTETQYF. CDR3 DNA: TGCAGTGCTAGAGATTTAATAGACTCAACCGAGACCCAGTACTTC.

In this sample, this clonotype turned up many times. The chain links TRBV7-9 to TRBJ1-6, with no clear D. CDR1 is SEHNR and CDR2 is FQNEAQ in the germline V gene (reference sequence). Trimming took 4 bases from V and 14 from J, leaving 9 bases between them. This CDR3 has 11 amino acids. The DNA of the CDR3 is TGTGCCAGCAGCTCTCCTGGCACCCTCCACTTT. This gives the protein CASSSPGTLHF.

The chain has TRBV27 and TRBJ2-7, with D unclear. The CDR3 totals 17 residues. Germline loops: CDR1 MNHEY, CDR2 SMNVEV (reference sequence). Trimming removed 0 bases from V and 0 bases from J, with 15 bases in between. The CDR3 region is CASSLSGIGFYSYEQYF. CDR3 DNA sequence: TGTGCCAGCAGTTTATCGGGGATCGGGTTTTACTCCTACGAGCAGTACTTC.

This clonotype came up many times. This chain connects TRBV20-1 to TRBJ1-2; 8 nucleotides agree with TRBD1. Losses at the gene ends were 1 base for V and 4 bases for J; bases not matched to a gene: 11. The germline V gene encodes CDR1 DFQATT and CDR2 SNEGSKA (reference sequence). The CDR3 sequence is 16 residues long. In DNA, the CDR3 is TGCAGTGCTAGAGTCGGACAGGGATCCGTAGCCTATGGCTACACCTTC. It encodes CSARVGQGSVAYGYTF.

The table lists this clonotype with many counts. The chain has TRBV30 and TRBJ1-3; tentatively, D is TRBD1 (5 bases). In germline, CDR1 is GTSNPN, CDR2 SVGIG (reference sequence). The CDR3 contains 16 residues. The V end was cut by 5 bases, the J end by 1 base, with 18 bases between. As DNA, the CDR3 is TGTGCCTGGGTCAGGGCAGGGATCTCTTCTGGAAACACCATATATTTT. Protein product: CAWVRAGISSGNTIYF.

This clonotype showed up many times. The chain recombines TRBV2 with TRBJ2-7, with D perhaps matching TRBD1 or TRBD2 (5 bases each). Germline lookup yields CDR1 SNHLY and CDR2 FYNNEI. This CDR3 contains 11 residues. V lost 8 bases and J 6 bases, leaving 11 bases between the germline ends. The CDR3 DNA follows: TGTGCCAGCGAGGGACCGACCGAGCAGTACTTC. Protein product: CASEGPTEQYF.

The CDR3 DNA follows: TGTGCCAGCAGCTTACCTAGCGACCCAGATACGCAGTATTTT. It encodes CASSLPSDPDTQYF. This rearrangement joins TRBV7-2 to TRBJ2-3, with D possibly being TRBD2 (6 bases). V shed 2 bases and J shed 4 bases, with 10 bases lying between them. Germline-derived CDR1 and CDR2 are SGHTA and FQGNSA. The CDR3 contains 14 residues.

This clonotype appeared many times. This chain connects TRBV29-1 to TRBJ2-5; TRBD1 matches 9 bases. The ends lost 3 bases at V and 4 bases at J; junction bases unmatched: 12. The CDR3 loop spans 16 amino acids. Germline CDR1 SQVTM, CDR2 ANQGSEA. As DNA, the CDR3 is TGCAGCGTTGATTGGGTACAGGGGGCCCCCGGAGAGACCCAGTACTTC. Its protein product is CSVDWVQGAPGETQYF.

In its sample, this clonotype was seen a few times. The V and J genes are TRBV30 and TRBJ2-5; the D gene is possibly TRBD1 (5 bases). The germline V gene encodes CDR1 GTSNPN and CDR2 SVGIG (reference sequence). The CDR3 sequence is 14 residues long. The V end lost 5 bases, the J end lost 5 bases, and 18 bases lay between the germline ends. The chain's CDR3 is CAWSKGARVETQYF. The CDR3 DNA is TGTGCCTGGTCTAAAGGGGCCAGGGTGGAGACCCAGTACTTC.

This clonotype occurred many times. CDR3 loop: CASSSETGFGEQFF. The CDR3 coding sequence is TGTGCCAGCAGCTCGGAGACGGGTTTTGGTGAGCAGTTCTTC. V and J are TRBV7-9 and TRBJ2-1; D unclear. Germline V CDR1 and CDR2: SEHNR, FQNEAQ (reference sequence). The CDR3 has 14 residues. The ends were cut back, 4 bases at V and 9 bases at J, with 16 bases in the middle. The full variable domain, in which reference TRBV7-9 and TRBJ2-1 provide the parts outside the CDR3, is DTGVSQNPRHKITKRGQNVTFRCDPISEHNRLYWYRQTLGQGPEFLTYFQNEAQLEKSRLLSDRFSAERPKGSFSTLEIQRTEQGDSAMYLCASSSETGFGEQFFGPGTRLTVL.